The sequence of this T cell receptor (beta chain) was determined in a study of beta chain features in type 1 diabetes. V trimming: 4 bases; J trimming: 6 bases; junction bases outside the gene matches: 5. Per the germline V gene, CDR1 is KGHSH and CDR2 is LQKENI. There are 14 residues in the CDR3. Each sorted fraction was over 95% pure. At least ten counts were recorded for this clone. The antigen remains undetermined. Of the isolated RNA, all was reverse transcribed, and so the sequenced material was expressed TCRB transcripts. Sequencing used immunoSEQ multiplex PCR; TCRdb keeps in-frame clones, though not all of them. The sample contains 300,000 to 350,000 clones, 8% of which appear only once. Overall study findings and caveats: Any HLA-type effect on TCRB rearrangement remained unresolved here. Sequencing of cDNA might inflate the share of cells that strongly express TCR. Type 1 diabetes patients showed a moderate but significant shortening of TCRB CDR3s in all four CD4+ subsets.

V and J are TRBV18 and TRBJ2-4; 8 positions agree with TRBD1. Sequencing was done on a sample of central memory CD4+ T cells from blood. The sequence came from a woman younger than 35 in good health. As DNA, the CDR3 is TGTGCCAGCTCACGAGCAGGGGGCGCAAACATTCAGTACTTC. Translating it yields CASSRAGGANIQYF.